The sequence of this T cell receptor beta chain was determined in a study of T-cell reconstitution after alpha-beta-depleted transplantation in children. The CDR3 is made up of 15 amino acids. V lost 4 bases, J lost 0 bases, and 7 bases lay in between. Only a few counts were recorded for this clonotype. Unique molecular identifiers were used in preparing the TCRbeta library. TCRdb ran MiXCR on the PCR reads and lists one entry per CDR3 protein. In the table there are under 400,000 distinct CDR3 sequences, 23% of which are singletons. The V and J genes are TRBV12-3 or TRBV12-4 and TRBJ1-6, with D unclear. This specimen consisted of PBMCs, mostly from graft donor cells, obtained 180 days after TCRalphabeta/CD19-depleted stem cell transplant. This clonotype was sampled from a male patient between 5 and 17 years old who had a stem cell transplant for acute lymphoblastic leukemia, so the T cells may come from the graft donor. The CDR3 sequence is CASSWLGSYNSPLHF. In DNA, the CDR3 is TGTGCCAGCAGTTGGCTAGGCTCCTATAATTCACCCCTCCACTTT.